This entry lists 28 T cell receptor beta chains sequenced from one sample in a study of a mutant IDH1 vaccine in newly diagnosed glioma. Clones were read by immunoSEQ multiplex PCR, and TCRdb kept only the in-frame ones, dropping some. The repertoire holds about 32,000 clones, under 85% seen once, with roughly 9.3% in the top ten. No cognate antigen is known for these TCRs. The time point is: week 35, safety follow-up. Alongside topical imiquimod, each dose of vaccine comprised 300 ug of mutant IDH1 20-mer peptide. This specimen consisted of PBMCs, obtained from a glioma patient whose treatment included an IDH1 peptide vaccine. The receptors were sampled from a woman in her thirties with glioma. Some clones in this sample may be carry-over from other donors' samples.

The chain couples TRBV2 to TRBJ2-3; D perhaps matches TRBD2 (6 bases). Germline lookup yields CDR1 SNHLY and CDR2 FYNNEI. CDR3 size: 12 residues. Trimming shortened V by 5 bases and J by 8 bases, and 11 bases separated the two germline ends. The CDR3 coding sequence is TGTGCCAGCAGTACTAGCTCCGGTACGCAGTATTTT. Its protein is CASSTSSGTQYF.

This chain links TRBV7-9 with TRBJ2-7, with D perhaps TRBD2 (6 bases). The V gene lost 5 bases and the J gene lost 3 bases, with 14 bases spanning the gap. The CDR3 is 14 amino acids. Per the germline V gene, CDR1 is SEHNR and CDR2 is FQNEAQ (reference sequence). CDR3 residues: CASSPTGDGYEQYF. The CDR3 nucleotides are TGTGCCAGCAGCCCCACGGGGGATGGCTACGAGCAGTACTTC.

J is TRBJ2-3 and V is TRBV10-3, with a tentative D call TRBD1 (6 bases). The germline V gene has CDR1 ENHRY and CDR2 SYGVKD. Trimming took 7 bases from V and 5 from J, leaving 7 bases between them. CDR3 size: 11 residues. CDR3 coding DNA: TGTGCCATCAAACAGGGAGATACGCAGTATTTT. Amino acid sequence: CAIKQGDTQYF.

This chain uses TRBV5-3 with TRBJ2-7, with TRBD2 as a possible D gene (5 bases). TRBV5-3 is treated as an ORF (open reading frame) with a function not yet certain. V lost 4 bases and J 4 bases, leaving 18 bases between the germline ends. The CDR3 has 15 residues. In nucleotides, the CDR3 is TGTGCCAGAAGCCTGTTGGCAGTTGGAGGATACGAGCAGTACTTC. Translation gives CARSLLAVGGYEQYF.

This sequence joins TRBV5-4 and TRBJ1-2; D ambiguous. The CDR3 spans 14 residues. Germline CDR1 SGHNT, CDR2 YYREEE (reference sequence). The V end lost 2 bases, the J end lost 6 bases, and 14 bases lay between the germline ends. CDR3 in amino acids: CASSFERVRDGYTF. The CDR3 DNA reads TGTGCCAGCAGCTTTGAGAGGGTACGAGATGGCTACACCTTC.

The rearrangement uses TRBV7-6 and TRBJ2-1, with 8 bases lining up with TRBD1. The CDR3 contains 14 residues. After removal of 4 bases from V and 10 bases from J, the junction contained 9 bases not matched to a gene. The germline CDR1 and CDR2 sequences are SGHVS and FNYEAQ. In nucleotides, the CDR3 is TGTGCCAGCAGCTCGCACAGGGGGAGGCCCGAGCAGTTCTTC. Amino acids: CASSSHRGRPEQFF.

The J gene is TRBJ2-2, the V gene TRBV18, with D maybe TRBD2 (6 bases). V was pared by 6 bases and J by 1 base, with 12 bases between. Germline CDR1 is KGHSH and CDR2 is LQKENI. The CDR3 is 15 amino acids. CDR3 residues: CASSLLRGNTGELFF. CDR3 nucleotide sequence: TGTGCCAGCTCTCTCCTGCGGGGGAACACCGGGGAGCTGTTTTTT.

The gene calls are TRBV5-3 and TRBJ2-5; TRBD2 agrees at 9 bases. TRBV5-3 is annotated as an ORF whose role is uncertain. The ends lost 4 bases at V and 5 bases at J; junction bases unmatched: 12. CDR3 size: 16 residues. CDR3 nucleotides: TGTGCCAGAAGCCAGACTAGCGGCCGCGGACGGGAGACCCAGTACTTC. Translating it yields CARSQTSGRGRETQYF.

The rearrangement links TRBV25-1 to TRBJ1-5, with 9 bases that match TRBD1. Germline V gene sequence: CDR1 MGHDK, CDR2 SYGVNS. The CDR3 extends over 14 amino acids. The junction had 5 bases not matched to a gene; V was cut back by 5 bases and J by 6 bases. CDR3 region: CASSSRDRAQPQHF. CDR3 nucleotides: TGTGCCAGCAGTTCTCGGGACAGGGCTCAGCCCCAGCATTTT.

The chain recombines TRBV4-1 with TRBJ1-4; 7 bases fit TRBD1. Trimming at V came to 0 bases and at J to 8 bases, leaving 9 bases not matched to a gene. CDR1 MGHRA and CDR2 YSYEKL come from the germline V gene. CDR3 size: 16 residues. The CDR3 reads CASSQDGEGAGEKLFF. The CDR3 bases are TGCGCCAGCAGCCAAGATGGGGAGGGGGCAGGGGAAAAACTGTTTTTT.

The V and J genes are TRBV6-5 and TRBJ2-1, with D unclear. Germline V gene lookup returns CDR1 MNHEY and CDR2 SVGAGI. Deletions cut 2 bases from V and 8 bases from J, with 10 bases between. The CDR3 is made up of 13 amino acids. This chain's CDR3 is CASSYDTMDEQFF. The CDR3 DNA is TGTGCCAGCAGTTACGATACAATGGATGAGCAGTTCTTC.

The chain is built from TRBV4-1 and TRBJ1-5; D is unresolved. Trimming removed 2 bases from V and 7 bases from J, with 9 bases in between. The germline gives CDR1 MGHRA, CDR2 YSYEKL. This CDR3 region has 13 residues. The CDR3 here is CASSQSLGQPQHF. The CDR3 nucleotides read TGCGCCAGCAGCCAATCCCTGGGGCAGCCCCAGCATTTT.

Only a few counts were recorded for this clone. The chain is built from TRBV30 and TRBJ2-1; 10 positions match TRBD2. Per the germline V gene, CDR1 is GTSNPN and CDR2 is SVGIG (reference sequence). The CDR3 is made up of 14 amino acids. V lost 3 bases, J lost 8 bases, and 7 bases stayed unmatched. CDR3 nucleotides: TGTGCCTGGAGAATAGCGGGAGGAGGGGATGAGCAGTTCTTC. Residues: CAWRIAGGGDEQFF.

The chain has TRBV2 and TRBJ1-2, with D hard to call. V dropped 6 bases and J dropped 8 bases, with 13 bases sitting between them. Germline-derived CDR1 and CDR2 are SNHLY and FYNNEI. CDR3 length equals 12 residues. The CDR3 DNA is TGTGCCAGCAGCCCCAGCCTCACGGGCTACACCTTC. Translating gives CASSPSLTGYTF.

This clone showed up just once. The chain combines TRBV9 with TRBJ2-7, with 10 positions matching TRBD2. The CDR3 has 15 amino acids. Germline V CDR1 and CDR2: SGDLS, YYNGEE. J gave up 0 bases and V 3 bases, and 3 bases lay outside the gene matches. The CDR3 loop is CASSAGLASSYEQYF. The DNA for the CDR3 is TGTGCCAGCAGCGCGGGACTAGCGAGCTCCTACGAGCAGTACTTC.

This clone was detected only once. The V call is TRBV2, the J call TRBJ2-1, with D possibly TRBD2 on 5 matching bases. Per the germline V gene, CDR1 is SNHLY and CDR2 is FYNNEI. The CDR3 extends over 13 amino acids. Between the trimmed V and J ends, which lost 9 bases and 2 bases, there was a span of 11 bases. This CDR3 is CASQDSAYNEQFF. In nucleotides, the CDR3 is TGTGCCAGTCAGGACTCGGCCTACAATGAGCAGTTCTTC.

The chain carries TRBV5-1 and TRBJ2-2; the D is unclear. This CDR3 is built from 16 residues. Germline-derived CDR1 and CDR2 are SGHRS and YFSETQ. Trimming left V 4 bases short and J 4 bases short, with 17 bases between. CDR3 protein: CASSAQHQSGTGELFF. DNA of the CDR3: TGCGCCAGCAGCGCCCAACACCAGTCAGGCACCGGGGAGCTGTTTTTT.

J is TRBJ2-7 and V is TRBV30; D ambiguous. Germline V CDR1 and CDR2: GTSNPN, SVGIG (reference sequence). With 2 bases removed from V and 1 base from J, the gap between germline ends came to 6 bases. The CDR3 contains 12 residues. Written as DNA, the CDR3 is TGTGCCTGGAGTCGTAGGTCCTACGAGCAGTACTTC. It yields the protein CAWSRRSYEQYF.

The chain employs TRBV5-6 and TRBJ2-2; the D gene is possibly TRBD1 (6 bases). This CDR3 is 14 amino acids long. V shed 0 bases and J shed 5 bases, with 8 bases lying between them. CDR1 and CDR2 from the germline V gene are SGHDT and YYEEEE. The CDR3: CASSLATGTGELFF. In DNA, the CDR3 is TGTGCCAGCAGCTTGGCGACAGGAACCGGGGAGCTGTTTTTT.

The chain uses TRBV5-8 and TRBJ2-3; possibly TRBD1 or TRBD2 for D (5 bases each). CDR3 length equals 15 residues. V lost 0 bases to trimming and J lost 3 bases, with 11 bases between them. Germline V gene data show CDR1 as SGHTS and CDR2 as YDEGEE. CDR3 in DNA: TGTGCCAGCAGCTTGGGGTTCGGGACGACAGATACGCAGTATTTT. Protein sequence: CASSLGFGTTDTQYF.

The V call is TRBV29-1, the J call TRBJ2-3; D might be TRBD1 (6 bases). The V end lost 4 bases, the J end lost 4 bases, and 18 bases lay between the germline ends. CDR3 length: 15 amino acids. Germline assignment: CDR1 SQVTM and CDR2 ANQGSEA. The CDR3 DNA reads as TGCAGCGTTGCCTCGGGCAGGGGTACGCCAGATACGCAGTATTTT. Translation: CSVASGRGTPDTQYF.

The chain recombines TRBV2 with TRBJ2-7, with 10 positions matching TRBD1. The junction had 6 bases not matched to a gene; V was cut back by 5 bases and J by 2 bases. Per germline, CDR1 SNHLY and CDR2 FYNNEI. The CDR3 contains 15 residues. In DNA, the CDR3 is TGTGCCAGCAGTTTCGGACAGGGGGGGACCTACGAGCAGTACTTC. Residues: CASSFGQGGTYEQYF.

In its sample, this clone was seen a few times. The chain recombines TRBV12-5 with TRBJ1-1; D remains ambiguous. Looked up from germline, CDR1 is LGHNT and CDR2 is FRNRAP. The CDR3 has 16 amino acids. V was shortened by 6 bases and J by 1 base, with 18 bases between the two germline ends. The CDR3 bases are TGTGCTAGTGGCTTTCTTCTTCAGGCGGAGAACACTGAAGCTTTCTTT. Encoded protein: CASGFLLQAENTEAFF.

This clone appeared a single time. The chain links TRBV9 to TRBJ2-3, with 7 positions matching TRBD2. The germline gives CDR1 SGDLS, CDR2 YYNGEE. The trim removed 0 bases at V and 2 bases at J, leaving 6 bases unmatched. The length of the CDR3 is 16 residues. The CDR3 coding sequence is TGTGCCAGCAGCGTAGATGGGGGAGGGCTCACAGATACGCAGTATTTT. This encodes CASSVDGGGLTDTQYF.

V gene TRBV29-1 combines with J gene TRBJ1-2; 7 bases fit TRBD1. J gave up 9 bases and V 6 bases, and 10 bases lay outside the gene matches. CDR1 and CDR2 (germline): SQVTM, ANQGSEA. The CDR3 spans 12 residues. As DNA, the CDR3 is TGCAGCGTACCAAAGGAGGGGGCGAGCTACACCTTC. This translates into CSVPKEGASYTF.

The chain carries TRBV6-1 and TRBJ1-1; D perhaps matches TRBD1 (6 bases). This CDR3 spans 15 amino acids. V was clipped by 0 bases and J by 0 bases, with 8 bases between them. Germline V gives CDR1 MNHNS, CDR2 SASEGT. CDR3 nucleotide sequence: TGTGCCAGCAGTGAAGCGGACAGCTTGAACACTGAAGCTTTCTTT. This codes for CASSEADSLNTEAFF.

The chain combines TRBV6-5 with TRBJ2-3, with D perhaps TRBD1 (5 bases). V shed 2 bases and J shed 2 bases, with 8 bases lying between them. The CDR3 totals 14 residues. The germline CDR1 and CDR2 sequences are MNHEY and SVGAGI. CDR3 nucleotide sequence: TGTGCCAGCAGTTACGGGGCGGCCACAGATACGCAGTATTTT. It is translated as CASSYGAATDTQYF.

This clone was detected a few times. The J gene is TRBJ2-7, the V gene TRBV6-5; D assignment may be TRBD1 or TRBD2 (5 bases each). The V gene's germline CDR1 is MNHEY and CDR2 SVGAGI. The CDR3 consists of 16 residues. V dropped 0 bases and J dropped 0 bases, with 12 bases sitting between them. The CDR3 DNA reads as TGTGCCAGCAGTTACTCGAGGGGCGGGTACTCCTACGAGCAGTACTTC. Translation: CASSYSRGGYSYEQYF.